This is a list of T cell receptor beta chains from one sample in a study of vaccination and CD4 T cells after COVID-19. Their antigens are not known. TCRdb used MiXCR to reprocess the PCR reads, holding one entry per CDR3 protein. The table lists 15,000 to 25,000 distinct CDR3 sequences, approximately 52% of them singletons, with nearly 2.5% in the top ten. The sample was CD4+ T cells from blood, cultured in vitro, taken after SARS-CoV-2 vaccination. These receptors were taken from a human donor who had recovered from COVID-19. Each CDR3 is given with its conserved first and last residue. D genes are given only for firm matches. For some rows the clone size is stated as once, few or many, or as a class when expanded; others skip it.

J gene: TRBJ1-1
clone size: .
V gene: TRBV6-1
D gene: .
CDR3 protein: CASSPTVLHTEAFF
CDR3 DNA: TGTGCCAGCAGCCCGACAGTCCTCCACACTGAAGCTTTCTTT

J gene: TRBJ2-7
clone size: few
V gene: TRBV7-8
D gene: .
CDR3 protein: CASSNRDGSSYKQYF
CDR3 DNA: TGTGCCAGCAGCAACCGGGACGGTTCATCCTACAAGCAGTACTTC

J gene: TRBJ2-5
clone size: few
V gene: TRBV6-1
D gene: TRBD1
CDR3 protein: CASRTTGSETQYF
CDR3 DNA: TGTGCCAGCAGGACGACAGGGAGTGAGACCCAGTACTTC

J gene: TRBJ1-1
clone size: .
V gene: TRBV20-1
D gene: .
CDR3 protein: CSARDLTANTEAFF
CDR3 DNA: TGCAGTGCTAGAGATCTCACAGCCAACACTGAAGCTTTCTTT

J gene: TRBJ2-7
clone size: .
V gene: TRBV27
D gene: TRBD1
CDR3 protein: CASSQYRGGVYEQYF
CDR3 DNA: TGTGCCAGCAGTCAGTACAGGGGTGGGGTCTACGAGCAGTACTTC

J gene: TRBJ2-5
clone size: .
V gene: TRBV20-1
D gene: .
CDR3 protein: CSAWNRWETQYF
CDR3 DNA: TGCAGTGCTTGGAACAGATGGGAGACCCAGTACTTC

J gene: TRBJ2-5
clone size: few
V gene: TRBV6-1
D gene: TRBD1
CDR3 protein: CASSAYQPRGQGTQYF
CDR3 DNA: TGTGCCAGCAGTGCGTACCAACCACGGGGACAGGGGACCCAGTACTTC

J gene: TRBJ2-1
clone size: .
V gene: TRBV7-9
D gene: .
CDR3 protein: CASSLAAGNSYNEQFF
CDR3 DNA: TGTGCCAGCAGCTTAGCTGCGGGAAATTCCTACAATGAGCAGTTCTTC

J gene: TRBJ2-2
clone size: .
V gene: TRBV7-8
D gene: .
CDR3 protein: CASSRVTTNTGELFF
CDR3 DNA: TGTGCCAGCAGCCGCGTGACTACGAACACCGGGGAGCTGTTTTTT

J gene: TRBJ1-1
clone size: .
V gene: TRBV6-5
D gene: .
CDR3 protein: CASSYSMAGMNTEAFF
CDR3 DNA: TGTGCCAGCAGTTACTCGATGGCAGGGATGAACACTGAAGCTTTCTTT